The present T cell receptor (beta chain) was sequenced within a study of shared T cell receptors in the human thymus (dated by TCRdb to the early 2020s). A note on the overall study: The study examined how self-reactive, shared T-cell receptor alpha chains are generated in the human thymus.

The CDR1 and CDR2 encoded by the germline V gene are SGHRS and YFSETQ. Unmatched junction bases come to 12, with V trimmed by 4 bases and J by 1 base. From the cysteine up to the phenylalanine, the CDR3 has a length of 17 residues. The retained sequence is limited to the CDR3, 51 bases, with the frame set at the first base. Concerning this clone itself: The target of this receptor is not known. Base quality data are lacking; no much larger clone is found one base away.

The library was prepared using the immunoSEQ multiplex PCR assay. As stored in TCRdb, this immuneACCESS dataset retains in-frame rearrangements with V and J assigned. A fraction of the clones does not appear; measured against another copy, unresolved V genes explain less than half of the discrepancy, and the remainder lacks a known reason. This sample lists some 760,000 clones; approximately 85% were detected once. Clones ranked in the top ten supply more than 0.008% of the sample. The same specimen was also included in a second study, on human thymus T cells. The second study, in turn, reports: In Finland, the donors were immunologically healthy infants who were having open corrective cardiac surgery for congenital heart defects. Thymus tissue was collected as surgical resects that were removed during corrective cardiac surgery. Usage of V and J gene segments appeared to be biased in both the thymic and the peripheral blood repertoires. Highly overlapping thymic TCR repertoires among unrelated individuals were reported in the related research. The study used eight infant thymus samples plus four related peripheral blood samples to characterize TCR alpha and beta repertoires. The infant donors were roughly 6 to 250 days old, and the cohort included roughly six males and two females. Thymocytes were freed from the tissue by mechanical means and kept at -70 degrees C as pellets of about 9-33 million cells. Genomic DNA was extracted from frozen cell pellets with a QIAsymphony instrument. Using the immunoSEQ multiplex PCR assay, the TCRB and TCRAD loci were amplified from a standardized quantity of quality-controlled genomic DNA. Amplicons spanned the V(D)J region at a length sufficient to cover the CDR3 and identify V and J genes. Through the commercial immunoSEQ service, the amplicons were sequenced on an Illumina platform. Primer bias and sequencing errors were corrected as previously described, and TCRAD and TCRB were defined on the basis of the IMGT database. Repertoires were analysed with immunoSEQ Analyzer 3.0 and VDJTools, covering basic statistics, V/J segment usage, diversity estimates, rarefaction and pairwise overlap. Diversity was estimated with Chao1, ChaoE, Efron-Thisted, Shannon and inverse Simpson indices, and also on datasets down-sampled to the smallest sample. Repertoire overlap was determined by strict matching of CDR3 nucleotide sequence, V gene and J gene, and Jaccard-based multidimensional scaling clustering was applied. On average, thymus samples gave 800,000 or so unique TCRB clonotypes, whereas blood samples gave 80,000 to 85,000.

Sequencing was done on a sample of thymocytes. The source is a girl under three years old with a congenital heart defect. Donor details come from another sample of the same person, matched by shared clones. The V and J segments used are TRBV5-1 and TRBJ2-5, and 8 junction bases match TRBD2. The bases read TGCGCCAGCAGCCCAACTCGTCGGCTAGCGGGCCAAGAGACCCAGTACTTC. The translation is CASSPTRRLAGQETQYF.